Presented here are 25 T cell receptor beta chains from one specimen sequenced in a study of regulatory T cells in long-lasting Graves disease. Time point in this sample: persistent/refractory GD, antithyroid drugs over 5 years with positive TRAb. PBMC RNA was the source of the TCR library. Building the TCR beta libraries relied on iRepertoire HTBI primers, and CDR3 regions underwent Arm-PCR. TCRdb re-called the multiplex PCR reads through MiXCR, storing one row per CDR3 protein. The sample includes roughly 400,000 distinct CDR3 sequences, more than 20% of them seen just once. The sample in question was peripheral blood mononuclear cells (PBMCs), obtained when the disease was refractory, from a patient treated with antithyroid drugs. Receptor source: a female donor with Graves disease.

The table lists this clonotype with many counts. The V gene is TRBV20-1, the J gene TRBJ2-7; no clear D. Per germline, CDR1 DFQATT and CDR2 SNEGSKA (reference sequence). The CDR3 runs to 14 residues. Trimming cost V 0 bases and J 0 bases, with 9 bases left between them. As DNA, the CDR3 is TGCAGTGCTAGAGAGGACGTGAGCTCCTACGAGCAGTACTTC. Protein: CSAREDVSSYEQYF.

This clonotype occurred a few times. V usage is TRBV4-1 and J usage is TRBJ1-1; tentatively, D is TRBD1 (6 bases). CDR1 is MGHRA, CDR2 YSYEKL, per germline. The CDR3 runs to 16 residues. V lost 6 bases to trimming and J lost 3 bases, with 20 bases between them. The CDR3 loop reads CASRSHSGSGDTEAFF. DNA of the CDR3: TGCGCCAGCAGATCCCATTCAGGGTCAGGGGACACTGAAGCTTTCTTT.

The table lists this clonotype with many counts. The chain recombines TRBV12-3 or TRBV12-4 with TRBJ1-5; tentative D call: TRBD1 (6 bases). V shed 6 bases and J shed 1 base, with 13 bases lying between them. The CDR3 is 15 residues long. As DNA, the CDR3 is TGTGCCAGCAGGTCAAACAGGGAGAGCAATCAGCCCCAGCATTTT. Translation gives CASRSNRESNQPQHF.

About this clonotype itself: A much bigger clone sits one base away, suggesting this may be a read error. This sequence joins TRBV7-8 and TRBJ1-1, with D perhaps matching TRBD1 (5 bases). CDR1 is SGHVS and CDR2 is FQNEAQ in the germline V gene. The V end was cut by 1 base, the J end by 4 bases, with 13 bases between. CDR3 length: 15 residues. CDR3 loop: CASSLGRWGSTEAFF. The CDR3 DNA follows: TGTGCCAGCAGCTTAGGACGGTGGGGGAGCACTGAAGCTTTCTTT. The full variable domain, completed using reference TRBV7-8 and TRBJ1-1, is GAGVSQSPRYKVAKRGQDVALRCDPISGHVSLFWYQQALGQGPEFLTYFQNEAQLDKSGLPSDRFFAERPEGSVSTLKIQRTQQEDSAVYLCASSLGRWGSTEAFFGQGTRLTVV.

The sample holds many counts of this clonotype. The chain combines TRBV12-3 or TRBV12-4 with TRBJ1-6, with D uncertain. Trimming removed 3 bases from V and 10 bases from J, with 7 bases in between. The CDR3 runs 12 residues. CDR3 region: CASSFVGSPLHF. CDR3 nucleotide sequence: TGTGCCAGCAGTTTTGTCGGATCACCCCTCCACTTT.

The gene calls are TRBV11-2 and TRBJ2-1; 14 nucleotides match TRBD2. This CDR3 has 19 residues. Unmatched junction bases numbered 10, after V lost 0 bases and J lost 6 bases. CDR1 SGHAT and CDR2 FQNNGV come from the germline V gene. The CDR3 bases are TGTGCCAGCAGCTTAGACCTTCCACGGACTAGCGGGGGGTCCAATGAGCAGTTCTTC. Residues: CASSLDLPRTSGGSNEQFF.

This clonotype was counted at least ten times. CDR3 bases: TGTGCCATCAGTGAGAGTGGGGTCATCGGGGACTATGGCTACACCTTC. Translated: CAISESGVIGDYGYTF. The V gene is TRBV10-3, the J gene TRBJ1-2; the D is unclear. CDR1 is ENHRY, CDR2 SYGVKD, per germline. The CDR3 is made up of 16 amino acids. V was shortened by 2 bases and J by 3 bases, with 16 bases between the two germline ends.

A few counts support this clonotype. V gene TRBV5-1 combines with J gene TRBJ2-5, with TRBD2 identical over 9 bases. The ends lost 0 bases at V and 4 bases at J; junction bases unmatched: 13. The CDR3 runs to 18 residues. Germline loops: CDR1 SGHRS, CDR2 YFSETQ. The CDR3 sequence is CASSLARTSGPLGETQYF. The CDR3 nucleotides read TGCGCCAGCAGCTTGGCCAGAACTAGCGGGCCCCTGGGAGAGACCCAGTACTTC.

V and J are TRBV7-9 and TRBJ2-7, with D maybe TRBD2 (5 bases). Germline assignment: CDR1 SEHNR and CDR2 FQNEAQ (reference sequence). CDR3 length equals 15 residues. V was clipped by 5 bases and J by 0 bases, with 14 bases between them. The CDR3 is CASSPLGSDSYEQYF. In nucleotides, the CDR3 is TGTGCCAGCAGCCCCCTGGGGAGTGACTCCTACGAGCAGTACTTC.

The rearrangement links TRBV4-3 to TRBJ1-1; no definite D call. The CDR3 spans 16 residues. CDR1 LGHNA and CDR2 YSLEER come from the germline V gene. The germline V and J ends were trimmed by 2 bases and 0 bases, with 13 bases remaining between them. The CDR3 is CASSQLAGFMNTEAFF. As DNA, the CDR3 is TGCGCCAGCAGCCAACTGGCGGGTTTCATGAACACTGAAGCTTTCTTT.

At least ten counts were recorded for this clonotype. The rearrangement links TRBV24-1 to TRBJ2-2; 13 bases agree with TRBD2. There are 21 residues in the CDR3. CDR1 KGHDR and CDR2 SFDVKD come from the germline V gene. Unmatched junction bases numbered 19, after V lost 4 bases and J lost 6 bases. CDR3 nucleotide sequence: TGTGCCACCAGTGACTCACATCCCATACTAGCGGGAGGGCCTCTTGCCGGGGAGCTGTTTTTT. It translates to CATSDSHPILAGGPLAGELFF.

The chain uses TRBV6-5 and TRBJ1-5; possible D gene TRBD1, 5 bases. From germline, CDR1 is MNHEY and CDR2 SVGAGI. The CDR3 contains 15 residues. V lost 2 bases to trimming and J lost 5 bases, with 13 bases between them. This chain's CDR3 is CASSYGTLGDQPQHF. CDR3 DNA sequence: TGTGCCAGCAGTTACGGGACGCTCGGAGATCAGCCCCAGCATTTT.

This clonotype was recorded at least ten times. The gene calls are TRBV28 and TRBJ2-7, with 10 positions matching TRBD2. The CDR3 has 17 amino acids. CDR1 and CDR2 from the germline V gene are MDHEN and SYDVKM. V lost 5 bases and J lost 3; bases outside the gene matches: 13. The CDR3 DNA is TGTGCCAGCAGTCTAACCAGCGGACTAGCGGCGTACTACGAGCAGTACTTC. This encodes CASSLTSGLAAYYEQYF.

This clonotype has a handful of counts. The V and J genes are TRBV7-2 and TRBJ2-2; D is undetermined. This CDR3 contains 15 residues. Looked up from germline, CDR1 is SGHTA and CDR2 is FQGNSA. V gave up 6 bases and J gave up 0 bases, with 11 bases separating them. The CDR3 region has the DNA TGTGCCAGCAGAGTCCATTGGGCGAACACCGGGGAGCTGTTTTTT. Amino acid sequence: CASRVHWANTGELFF.

CDR3 nucleotide sequence: TGTGCCAGCGGATTACAAGAGACCCAGTACTTC. It yields the protein CASGLQETQYF. V gene TRBV5-6 combines with J gene TRBJ2-5; D gene unclear. This CDR3 is built from 11 residues. Germline CDR1 and CDR2: SGHDT and YYEEEE. V was cut by 7 bases and J by 2 bases, with 6 bases left in between.

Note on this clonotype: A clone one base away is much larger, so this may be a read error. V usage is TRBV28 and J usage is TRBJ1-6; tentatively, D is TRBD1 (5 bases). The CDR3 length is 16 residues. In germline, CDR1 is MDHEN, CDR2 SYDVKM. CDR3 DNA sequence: TGTGCCGGCAGCAAAGGGGTAGAATACTTTAATTCACCCCTCCACTTT. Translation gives CAGSKGVEYFNSPLHF.

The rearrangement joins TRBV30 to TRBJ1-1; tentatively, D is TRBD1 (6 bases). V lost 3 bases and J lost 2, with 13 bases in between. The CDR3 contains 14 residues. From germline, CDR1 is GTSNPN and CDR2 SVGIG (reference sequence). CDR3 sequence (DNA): TGTGCCTGGAGATCTCAGGGGTTAAACACTGAAGCTTTCTTT. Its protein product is CAWRSQGLNTEAFF.

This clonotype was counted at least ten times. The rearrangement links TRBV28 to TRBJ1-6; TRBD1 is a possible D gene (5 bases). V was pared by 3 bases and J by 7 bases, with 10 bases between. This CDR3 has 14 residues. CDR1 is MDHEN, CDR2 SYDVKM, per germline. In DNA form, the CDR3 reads TGTGCCAGCAGTTTCGGGGGATTGAATTCACCCCTCCACTTT. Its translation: CASSFGGLNSPLHF.

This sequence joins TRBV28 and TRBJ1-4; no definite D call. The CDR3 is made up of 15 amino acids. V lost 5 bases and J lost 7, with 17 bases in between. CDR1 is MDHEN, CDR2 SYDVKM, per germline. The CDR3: CASSEGYGSIEKLFF. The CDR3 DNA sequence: TGTGCCAGCAGTGAAGGTTATGGGAGTATTGAAAAACTGTTTTTT.

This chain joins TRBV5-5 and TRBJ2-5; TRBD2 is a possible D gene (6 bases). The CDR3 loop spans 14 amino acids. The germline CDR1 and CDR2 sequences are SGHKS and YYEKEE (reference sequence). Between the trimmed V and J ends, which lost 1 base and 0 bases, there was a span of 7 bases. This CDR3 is CASSLRTNQETQYF. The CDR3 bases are TGTGCCAGCAGCTTGAGGACTAACCAAGAGACCCAGTACTTC.

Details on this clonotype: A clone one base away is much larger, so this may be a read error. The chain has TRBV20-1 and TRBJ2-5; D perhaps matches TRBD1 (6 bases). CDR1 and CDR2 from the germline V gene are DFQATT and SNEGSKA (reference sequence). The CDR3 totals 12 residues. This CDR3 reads CSARTSGETQHF. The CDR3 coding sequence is TGCAGTGCTAGGACGTCAGGGGAGACCCAGCACTTC.

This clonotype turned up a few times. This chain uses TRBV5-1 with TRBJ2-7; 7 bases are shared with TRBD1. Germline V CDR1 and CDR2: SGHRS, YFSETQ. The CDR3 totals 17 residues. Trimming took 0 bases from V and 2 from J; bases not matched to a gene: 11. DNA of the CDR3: TGCGCCAGCAGCTTGGGGACTTGGGGGACAGCAGCCTACGAGCAGTACTTC. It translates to CASSLGTWGTAAYEQYF.

CDR3 region: CASSAGKNNEQFF. The CDR3 DNA is TGTGCCAGCAGCGCCGGAAAGAACAATGAGCAGTTCTTC. This chain joins TRBV5-6 and TRBJ2-5; D unresolved. The J call may not be correct, given that the DNA end is closer to TRBJ2-1. CDR3 length: 13 amino acids. Germline V gives CDR1 SGHDT, CDR2 YYEEEE.

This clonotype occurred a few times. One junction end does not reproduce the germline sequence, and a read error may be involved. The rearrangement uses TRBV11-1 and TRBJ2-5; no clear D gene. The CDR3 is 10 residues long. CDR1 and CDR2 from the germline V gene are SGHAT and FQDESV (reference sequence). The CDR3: CASRLETQYF. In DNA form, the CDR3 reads TGTGCCAGCAGGTTAGAGACCCAGTACTTC.

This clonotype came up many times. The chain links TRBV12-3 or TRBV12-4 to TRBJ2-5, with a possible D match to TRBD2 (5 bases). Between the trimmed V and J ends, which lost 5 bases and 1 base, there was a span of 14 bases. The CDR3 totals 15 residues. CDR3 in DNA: TGTGCCAGCAGTCCCCTCGGAGGCGGCCAAGAGACCCAGTACTTC. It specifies CASSPLGGGQETQYF.